This entry lists 19 T cell receptor beta chains sequenced from one sample in a study of T cells in Graves' hyperthyroidism and ophthalmopathy. RNA transcripts provided the source from which TCR beta CDR3 regions were amplified. When the TCR CDR3 underwent first-round RT-PCR, the HTBI primer set was used. Via MiXCR, TCRdb re-called the multiplex PCR reads, giving one row per CDR3 protein. The sample shows around 760,000 distinct CDR3 sequences, around 40% of them seen only once. Sequencing was carried out using blood. These receptor sequences come from a woman aged 40 to 49 with Graves' hyperthyroidism.

This clonotype was recorded many times. A read error may produce the germline difference seen at one junction end. The CDR3 loop reads CASSPGQDYEQYF. CDR3 nucleotides: TGCGCCAGCAGCCCGGGACAAGACTACGAGCAGTACTTC. This chain uses TRBV25-1 with TRBJ2-7; the D gene is possibly TRBD1 (6 bases). Germline CDR1 and CDR2: MGHDK and SYGVNS. The CDR3 consists of 13 residues.

There are many counts of this clonotype. The rearrangement uses TRBV2 and TRBJ1-4, with unresolved D. This CDR3 is 15 amino acids long. The V gene's germline CDR1 is SNHLY and CDR2 FYNNEI. V lost 4 bases, J lost 0 bases, and 9 bases lay in between. CDR3 sequence (DNA): TGTGCCAGCAGTGGAGGTTTCGCAACTAATGAAAAACTGTTTTTT. Its translation: CASSGGFATNEKLFF.

As for this clonotype: It may be a read error: a sequence one base away is much more abundant. Because it lacks the conserved phenylalanine or tryptophan at the end, this CDR3 is likely a read error. The V call is TRBV12-3 or TRBV12-4, the J call TRBJ1-1; D gene ambiguous. The CDR3 loop spans 13 amino acids. With 5 bases removed from V and 3 bases from J, the gap between germline ends came to 10 bases. For the CDR3, the DNA is TGTGCCAGCAGTCGGTATACGGACACTGAAGCTTTCCTT. This encodes CASSRYTDTEAFL.

The chain uses TRBV19 and TRBJ1-5, with D tentatively TRBD1 (6 bases). The CDR3 sequence is 16 residues long. With 4 bases removed from V and 1 base from J, the gap between germline ends came to 14 bases. Germline V gene data show CDR1 as LNHDA and CDR2 as SQIVND (reference sequence). The DNA for the CDR3 is TGTGCCAGTAGTAGATGGGGGGCGATAAGCAATCAGCCCCAGCATTTT. This sequence encodes CASSRWGAISNQPQHF.

This clonotype was recorded at least ten times. In DNA form, the CDR3 reads TGTGCCAGTAGTATAGAGGCGGCTGGCTACACCTTC. Its translation is CASSIEAAGYTF. The chain uses TRBV19 and TRBJ1-2, with no clear D. Germline CDR1 is LNHDA and CDR2 is SQIVND (reference sequence). Trimming pared 0 bases from V and 7 bases from J, leaving 6 bases between. This CDR3 is 12 amino acids long.

Turning to this clonotype: This could be a read error, since a much larger clone is one nucleotide away. This sequence joins TRBV3-1 and TRBJ1-2; the match to TRBD1 covers 7 bases. CDR1 is LGHDT and CDR2 is YNNKEL in the germline V gene (reference sequence). CDR3 length: 14 residues. The CDR3 reads CASSLTGTDYGHTF. CDR3 nucleotides: TGTGCCAGCAGTCTGACAGGGACGGACTATGGCCACACCTTC. Supplemented by reference TRBV3-1 and TRBJ1-2, the full variable domain reads DTAVSQTPKYLVTQMGNDKSIKCEQNLGHDTMYWYKQDSKKFLKIMFSYNNKELIINETVPNRFSPKSPDKAHLNLHINSLELGDSAVYFCASSLTGTDYGHTFGSGTRLTVV.

This clonotype came up many times. The chain combines TRBV5-1 with TRBJ2-7; 9 positions match TRBD1. CDR3 size: 14 residues. Germline V CDR1 and CDR2: SGHRS, YFSETQ. With V trimmed by 0 bases and J by 4 bases, 2 bases remained unmatched. CDR3 DNA sequence: TGCGCCAGCAGCTTGGGGACAGGGGTTTACGAGCAGTACTTC. It specifies CASSLGTGVYEQYF.

There are a few counts of this clonotype. V is TRBV11-2 and J is TRBJ1-4; the match to TRBD1 covers 7 bases. The CDR3 has 15 amino acids. V shed 7 bases, J shed 6 bases, and the junction held 11 bases outside the gene matches. CDR1 is SGHAT, CDR2 FQNNGV, per germline. The CDR3 loop reads CASTRLWDSHEKLFF. In DNA form, the CDR3 reads TGTGCCAGCACCCGATTGTGGGACAGCCATGAAAAACTGTTTTTT.

This clonotype was seen many times. The final CDR3 position lacks the conserved phenylalanine or tryptophan, pointing to a likely read error. V gene TRBV7-2 combines with J gene TRBJ1-2; 8 nucleotides line up with TRBD1. Germline V gene lookup returns CDR1 SGHTA and CDR2 FQGNSA. The CDR3 is made up of 14 amino acids. V dropped 5 bases and J dropped 6; count of bases not matched to a gene: 8. The CDR3 DNA sequence: TGTGCCAGCAGCACTGGACAGGGCACTCATGGCTACACCCTC. It specifies CASSTGQGTHGYTL.

This clonotype showed up many times. The chain combines TRBV28 with TRBJ1-1; no firm D call. The CDR3 covers 14 residues. Trimming left V 3 bases short and J 4 bases short, with 12 bases between. Germline assignment: CDR1 MDHEN and CDR2 SYDVKM. The CDR3 DNA reads TGTGCCAGCAGTTTCCCAAACCTGGGCACTGAAGCTTTCTTT. The encoded protein is CASSFPNLGTEAFF.

This chain connects TRBV20-1 to TRBJ1-1; 7 bases agree with TRBD1. The CDR3 is 15 residues long. The germline V gene has CDR1 DFQATT and CDR2 SNEGSKA (reference sequence). Losses at the gene ends were 8 bases for V and 1 base for J; bases not matched to a gene: 13. Here the CDR3 reads CSTPRAGGTNTEAFF. For the CDR3, the DNA is TGCAGTACTCCCCGTGCAGGGGGGACGAACACTGAAGCTTTCTTT.

This clonotype was detected many times. V usage is TRBV15 and J usage is TRBJ2-7, with no clear D. Trimming took 4 bases from V and 5 from J, leaving 15 bases between them. The CDR3 spans 14 residues. CDR1 and CDR2 (germline): LNHNV, YYDKDF (reference sequence). The CDR3 protein is CATSNGPGKDEQYF. CDR3 nucleotides: TGTGCCACCAGCAATGGACCGGGTAAGGACGAGCAGTACTTC.

As concerns this clonotype: A much larger clone differs by one base, so this may be a read error. As the CDR3 is not closed by the conserved phenylalanine or tryptophan, this likely results from a read error. The genes are TRBV2 and TRBJ2-7, with 7 bases fitting TRBD1. Losses at the gene ends were 2 bases for V and 3 bases for J; bases not matched to a gene: 7. Looked up from germline, CDR1 is SNHLY and CDR2 is FYNNEI. CDR3 size: 15 residues. The DNA for the CDR3 is TGTGCCAGCAGTGAATTGTCAGGGGGTTTCTACGAGCAGTACCTC. This codes for CASSELSGGFYEQYL.

The chain links TRBV6-6 to TRBJ1-1, with TRBD1 as a possible D gene (5 bases). V was trimmed by 8 bases and J by 2 bases, leaving 15 bases between them. CDR1 and CDR2 (germline): MNHNY, SVGAGI (reference sequence). The CDR3 covers 14 residues. DNA for the CDR3: TGTGCCAGCTGCAAGCAGGGCGTCAACACTGAAGCTTTCTTT. Amino acid sequence: CASCKQGVNTEAFF.

Notes on this clonotype: At one of its ends the junction is not consistent with the germline gene, which may arise from a read error. The V call is TRBV15, the J call TRBJ1-1; 10 positions agree with TRBD1. This CDR3 is built from 12 residues. Germline CDR1 LNHNV, CDR2 YYDKDF (reference sequence). The CDR3 is CATSRGTGDLFF. CDR3 nucleotide sequence: TGTGCCACCAGCAGGGGGACAGGGGACCTCTTTTTT.

Only one count was recorded for this clonotype. It may be a read error: a sequence one base away is much more abundant. The conserved phenylalanine or tryptophan normally closing the CDR3 is absent here, so this likely arose from a read error. The chain couples TRBV13 to TRBJ1-1; TRBD1 is a possible D gene (6 bases). Germline V CDR1 and CDR2: PRHDT, FYEKMQ (reference sequence). The CDR3 consists of 12 residues. Trimming stripped 5 bases from V and 7 bases from J, with 11 bases between. In DNA form, the CDR3 reads TGTGCCAGCAGCCGAGGACAGCTTGAAGCTTTCCTT. Translation gives CASSRGQLEAFL.

This clonotype was counted a few times. Germline is not matched at one junction end, which may reflect a read error. The chain employs TRBV6-5 and TRBJ2-6, with 10 bases fitting TRBD1. Germline V CDR1 and CDR2: MNHEY, SVGAGI. The length of the CDR3 is 13 residues. The DNA for the CDR3 is TGTGCCTCAAGGCGACAGGGGGCGAACGTCCTGACTTTC. Protein: CASRRQGANVLTF.

The CDR3, as DNA: TGTGCCACCTGGGACAGGGCTAGCTACACCTTC. Encoded protein: CATWDRASYTF. The V call is TRBV10-3, the J call TRBJ1-2; TRBD1 agrees at 9 bases. The CDR3 is made up of 11 amino acids. Germline V gives CDR1 ENHRY, CDR2 SYGVKD. J gave up 9 bases and V 10 bases, and 6 bases lay outside the gene matches.

The sample holds a few counts of this clonotype. V gene TRBV6-2 or TRBV6-3 combines with J gene TRBJ2-7; 9 bases fit TRBD1. The V gene's germline CDR1 is MNHEY and CDR2 SVGEGT. The CDR3 sequence is 14 residues long. Trimming took 5 bases from V and 5 from J; bases not matched to a gene: 7. CDR3 sequence (DNA): TGTGCCAGCAGTGACAGGGGGTCGGTCCACGAGCAGTACTTC. Protein product: CASSDRGSVHEQYF.